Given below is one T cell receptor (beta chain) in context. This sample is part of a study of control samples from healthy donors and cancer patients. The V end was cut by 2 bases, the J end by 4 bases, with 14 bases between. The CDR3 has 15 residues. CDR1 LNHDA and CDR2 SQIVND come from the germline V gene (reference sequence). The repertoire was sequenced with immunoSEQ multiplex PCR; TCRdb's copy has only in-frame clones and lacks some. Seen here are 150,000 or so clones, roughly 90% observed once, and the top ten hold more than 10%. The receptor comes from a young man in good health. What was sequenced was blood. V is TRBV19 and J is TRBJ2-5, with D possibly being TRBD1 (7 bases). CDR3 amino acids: CASSISQGGGETQYF. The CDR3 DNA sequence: TGTGCCAGTAGTATATCTCAGGGGGGTGGAGAGACCCAGTACTTC.